This T cell receptor (beta chain) is from a study of regulatory T cells in long-lasting Graves disease. Whole-study results and caveats: Researchers examined only peripheral blood and not thyroid tissue.

This clonotype was detected ten times or more. Its matching antigen is unknown. Assembly of TCR beta libraries relied on iRepertoire HTBI primers together with Arm-PCR of CDR3 regions. The authors' processing: Under 75 TRBV and 13 to 15 TRBJ segments were identified across samples. Each CDR3 protein gets one entry after TCRdb re-called the multiplex PCR reads with MiXCR. What appears here as the V and J calls and clone size reflects TCRdb's work, not the paper's. The sample has about 500,000 distinct CDR3 sequences; 12% are singletons. Time point given: newly diagnosed GD, antithyroid drugs for less than 3 months. From PBMCs, RNA was extracted and then used to make the TCR library. These data were also filed under a second study, of T cells in Graves' hyperthyroidism and ophthalmopathy.

This material consisted of peripheral blood mononuclear cells (PBMCs), taken at new diagnosis, from a patient treated with antithyroid drugs. The receptor was isolated from a woman younger than 45 with Graves disease.

DNA for the CDR3: TGTGCCAGCAGTGAATATGGGGGGGTTAGAGGAGAGACCCAGTACTTC. Protein: CASSEYGGVRGETQYF. The gene calls are TRBV25-1 and TRBJ2-5, with 7 bases that match TRBD2. V trimming: 0 bases; J trimming: 4 bases; junction bases outside the gene matches: 8. Germline V lookup: CDR1 MGHDK, CDR2 SYGVNS. This CDR3 is 16 amino acids long.